Listed here are 8 T cell receptor beta chains from one sample, sequenced in a study of CD8 T cells in Susac syndrome. Reverse transcription of roughly 0.5 to 1 ug RNA was performed with random hexamers. Via MiXCR, TCRdb re-called the immunoSEQ multiplex PCR reads, giving one row per CDR3 protein. The table lists about 400,000 distinct CDR3 sequences, about 85% of them singletons, with under 0.15% in the top ten. The specimen was CD8+ T cells from PBMCs. The receptor source for this set is a human donor with multiple sclerosis.

This chain connects TRBV7-9 to TRBJ1-2; D may be TRBD1 (6 bases). Trimming cost V 1 base and J 3 bases, with 12 bases left between them. The CDR3 totals 15 residues. The germline gives CDR1 SEHNR, CDR2 FQNEAQ (reference sequence). CDR3: CASSLGTGTYYGYTF. The CDR3 DNA follows: TGTGCCAGCAGCTTAGGAACAGGGACGTACTATGGCTACACCTTC. Using reference TRBV7-9 and TRBJ1-2 for the parts outside the CDR3, the full variable domain is DTGVSQNPRHKITKRGQNVTFRCDPISEHNRLYWYRQTLGQGPEFLTYFQNEAQLEKSRLLSDRFSAERPKGSFSTLEIQRTEQGDSAMYLCASSLGTGTYYGYTFGSGTRLTVV.

V gene TRBV2 combines with J gene TRBJ2-7, with a tentative D call TRBD1 (5 bases). Germline lookup yields CDR1 SNHLY and CDR2 FYNNEI. The V end was cut by 8 bases, the J end by 3 bases, with 11 bases between. This CDR3 contains 12 residues. CDR3 amino acids: CASGETGYEQYF. In nucleotides, the CDR3 is TGTGCCAGCGGGGAAACAGGCTACGAGCAGTACTTC.

The chain recombines TRBV10-3 with TRBJ1-2; the match to TRBD1 covers 9 bases. The CDR3 length is 15 residues. Germline values: CDR1 ENHRY, CDR2 SYGVKD. Trimming removed 10 bases from V and 7 bases from J; junction bases left unmatched: 16. The CDR3 reads CATENSGDRAGGYTF. The CDR3 coding sequence is TGTGCCACCGAAAATTCGGGGGACAGGGCTGGTGGCTACACCTTC.

This clonotype was seen more than once but under ten times. The chain employs TRBV6-2 or TRBV6-3 and TRBJ1-1, with D unclear. Trimming took off 4 bases at V and 0 bases at J, with 9 bases between the two ends. Germline CDR1 and CDR2: MNHEY and SVGEGT. The CDR3 consists of 14 residues. The CDR3 protein is CASSLWTVNTEAFF. CDR3 DNA: TGTGCCAGCAGTTTGTGGACGGTGAACACTGAAGCTTTCTTT.

Only a few counts were recorded for this clonotype. The chain has TRBV29-1 and TRBJ1-2; D gene unclear. Trimming cost V 0 bases and J 3 bases, with 8 bases left between them. This CDR3 contains 13 residues. The V gene's germline CDR1 is SQVTM and CDR2 ANQGSEA. CDR3 coding DNA: TGCAGCGTTGAAGATCGAGTGGACTATGGCTACACCTTC. Amino acid sequence: CSVEDRVDYGYTF.

As concerns this clonotype: One end of the junction fails to match germline, which may point to a read error. The rearrangement links TRBV4-1 to TRBJ2-2; D not certain. Germline CDR1 and CDR2: MGHRA and YSYEKL. This CDR3 has 12 residues. CDR3 bases: TGCGCCAGCAGCCAAGGAGTCGAAGTTTCTGTTTTT. This encodes CASSQGVEVSVF.

The CDR3 nucleotides read TGCAGTGCTAGAGATCATCCGCACAGGGGGGACGAGCAGTACTTC. Translation gives CSARDHPHRGDEQYF. This chain links TRBV20-1 with TRBJ2-7, with TRBD1 identical over 8 bases. The ends lost 0 bases at V and 5 bases at J; junction bases unmatched: 9. Germline CDR1 and CDR2: DFQATT and SNEGSKA (reference sequence). The CDR3 has 15 residues.

This sequence joins TRBV15 and TRBJ1-4, with 10 bases matching TRBD1. The CDR3 spans 14 residues. Germline values: CDR1 LNHNV, CDR2 YYDKDF (reference sequence). Trimming took 5 bases from V and 8 from J; bases not matched to a gene: 5. The CDR3: CATSPGTGVEKLFF. In DNA, the CDR3 is TGTGCCACCAGCCCCGGGACAGGGGTCGAAAAACTGTTTTTT.